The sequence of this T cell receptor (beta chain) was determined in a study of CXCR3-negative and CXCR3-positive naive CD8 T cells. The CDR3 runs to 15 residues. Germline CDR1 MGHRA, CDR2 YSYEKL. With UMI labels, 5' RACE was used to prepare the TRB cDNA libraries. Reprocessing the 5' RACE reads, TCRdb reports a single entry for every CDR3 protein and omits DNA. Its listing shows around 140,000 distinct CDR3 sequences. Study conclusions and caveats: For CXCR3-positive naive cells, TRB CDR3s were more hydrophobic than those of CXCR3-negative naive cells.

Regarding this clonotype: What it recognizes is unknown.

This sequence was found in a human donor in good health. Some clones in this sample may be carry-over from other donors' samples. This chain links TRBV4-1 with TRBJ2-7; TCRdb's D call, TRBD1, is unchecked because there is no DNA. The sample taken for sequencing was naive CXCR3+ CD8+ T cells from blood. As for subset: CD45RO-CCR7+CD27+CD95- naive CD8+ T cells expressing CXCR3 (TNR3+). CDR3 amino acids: CASSQAPGPWDEQYF.